The 32 T cell receptor beta chains reported below all come from one sample, sequenced in a study of T cells in tuberculosis. Repertoires were generated with immunoSEQ multiplex PCR, while TCRdb's copy carries only in-frame clones and drops some. The table includes 25,000 to 35,000 clones, over 90% detected once. The sample consisted of PBMCs. The receptor set was obtained from a donor aged 5-35 years with latent tuberculosis or without tuberculosis infection.

This rearrangement joins TRBV19 to TRBJ2-1; TRBD1 matches at 7 bases. V shed 4 bases, J shed 1 base, and the junction held 7 bases outside the gene matches. CDR1 and CDR2 from the germline V gene are LNHDA and SQIVND (reference sequence). This CDR3 is built from 16 residues. The CDR3 loop reads CASSKRQGNSYNEQFF. CDR3 bases: TGTGCCAGTAGTAAAAGACAGGGAAATTCCTACAATGAGCAGTTCTTC.

The gene calls are TRBV9 and TRBJ2-1; 13 bases are a match to TRBD2. V lost 3 bases and J lost 3; bases outside the gene matches: 6. Germline values: CDR1 SGDLS, CDR2 YYNGEE. The CDR3 length is 17 residues. The CDR3 sequence: CASSAGTSGADYNEQFF. The CDR3, as DNA: TGTGCCAGCAGCGCGGGGACTAGCGGGGCGGACTACAATGAGCAGTTCTTC.

This sequence joins TRBV7-2 and TRBJ1-3, with 7 bases fitting TRBD1. This CDR3 comprises 18 residues. Germline V gene lookup returns CDR1 SGHTA and CDR2 FQGNSA. The V gene end was trimmed by 0 bases and the J gene end by 3 bases; junction bases not matched to a gene: 11. Here the CDR3 DNA reads TGTGCCAGCAGCTTAGCCCCATTAGTAGGGGGCGGTGGAAACACCATATATTTT. Translated, it gives CASSLAPLVGGGGNTIYF.

The genes are TRBV19 and TRBJ1-5; TRBD1 aligns across 9 bases. Per germline, CDR1 LNHDA and CDR2 SQIVND (reference sequence). After removal of 4 bases from V and 5 bases from J, the junction contained 6 bases not matched to a gene. The length of the CDR3 is 15 residues. CDR3 nucleotide sequence: TGTGCCAGTAGTAGGGACGGACAGGGGCATCAGCCCCAGCATTTT. This gives the protein CASSRDGQGHQPQHF.

The chain couples TRBV7-9 to TRBJ1-5; D is perhaps TRBD1 (6 bases). There are 15 residues in the CDR3. The ends were cut back, 5 bases at V and 6 bases at J, with 17 bases in the middle. The germline gives CDR1 SEHNR, CDR2 FQNEAQ (reference sequence). The CDR3 loop is CASSHNRVTGQPQHF. The CDR3 nucleotides are TGTGCCAGCAGCCACAACAGGGTAACAGGTCAGCCCCAGCATTTT.

V usage is TRBV5-3 and J usage is TRBJ2-7; D perhaps matches TRBD2 (5 bases). TRBV5-3 falls under the ORF class, with uncertain function. The CDR3 sequence is 14 residues long. Trimming took off 2 bases at V and 0 bases at J, with 9 bases between the two ends. CDR3 sequence: CARSFRRSSYEQYF. CDR3 sequence (DNA): TGTGCCAGAAGCTTCAGGAGGAGCTCCTACGAGCAGTACTTC.

The J gene is TRBJ1-4, the V gene TRBV20-1; D gene ambiguous. V was pared by 3 bases and J by 7 bases, with 6 bases between. CDR1 is DFQATT and CDR2 is SNEGSKA in the germline V gene (reference sequence). The CDR3 is made up of 11 amino acids. The DNA for the CDR3 is TGCAGTGCTAGTATCGGTGAAAAACTGTTTTTT. This codes for CSASIGEKLFF.

The chain combines TRBV4-3 with TRBJ1-2; TRBD1 aligns across 8 bases. Germline-derived CDR1 and CDR2 are LGHNA and YSLEER. The CDR3 totals 16 residues. Unmatched junction bases numbered 10, after V lost 4 bases and J lost 3 bases. The CDR3 DNA reads as TGCGCCAGCAGCCCATTTGACGAGACAGGGGACTATGGCTACACCTTC. This encodes CASSPFDETGDYGYTF.

V is TRBV25-1 and J is TRBJ2-3, with 7 nucleotides matching TRBD2. The CDR3 has 13 residues. In germline, CDR1 is MGHDK, CDR2 SYGVNS. J lost 2 bases, V lost 9 bases, and 5 bases had no gene match. The CDR3 loop reads CASCGTNTDTQYF. DNA of the CDR3: TGTGCCAGTTGTGGGACTAACACAGATACGCAGTATTTT.

V and J are TRBV7-2 and TRBJ2-3; D is unclear. The length of the CDR3 is 12 residues. The V gene's germline CDR1 is SGHTA and CDR2 FQGNSA. The germline V and J ends were trimmed by 5 bases and 2 bases, with 5 bases remaining between them. The CDR3 loop is CASSAYTDTQYF. CDR3 coding DNA: TGTGCCAGCAGCGCCTACACAGATACGCAGTATTTT.

This chain links TRBV5-4 with TRBJ2-3, with D tentatively TRBD2 (5 bases). Trimming stripped 5 bases from V and 0 bases from J, with 10 bases between. This CDR3 has 14 amino acids. Germline CDR1 reads SGHNT; CDR2 reads YYREEE (reference sequence). CDR3 in DNA: TGTGCCAGCAGGCTAAGCGGTAGCACAGATACGCAGTATTTT. Protein sequence: CASRLSGSTDTQYF.

This sequence joins TRBV4-1 and TRBJ1-1; 10 bases agree with TRBD1. The CDR3 consists of 14 residues. V dropped 1 base and J dropped 6; count of bases not matched to a gene: 2. Germline values: CDR1 MGHRA, CDR2 YSYEKL. CDR3 nucleotides: TGCGCCAGCAGCCAAGGACAGGGGGCGGCTGAAGCTTTCTTT. Its protein product is CASSQGQGAAEAFF.

The V and J genes are TRBV5-1 and TRBJ2-7; the match to TRBD1 covers 9 bases. The CDR3 extends over 13 amino acids. The ends lost 5 bases at V and 3 bases at J; junction bases unmatched: 3. The germline V gene has CDR1 SGHRS and CDR2 YFSETQ. The CDR3 loop is CASSMDRGYEQYF. CDR3 in DNA: TGCGCCAGCAGTATGGACAGGGGCTACGAGCAGTACTTC.

This chain uses TRBV15 with TRBJ2-1, with 9 bases lining up with TRBD2. The germline CDR1 and CDR2 sequences are LNHNV and YYDKDF (reference sequence). CDR3 size: 15 residues. V lost 5 bases and J lost 9; bases outside the gene matches: 11. For the CDR3, the DNA is TGTGCCACCAGCCCCCGCTCTAGCGGGACTAGTGAGCAGTTCTTC. Its translation is CATSPRSSGTSEQFF.

J is TRBJ1-3 and V is TRBV2, with 8 bases matching TRBD1. V gave up 6 bases and J gave up 1 base; unmatched junction bases: 2. The CDR3 loop spans 14 amino acids. Germline CDR1 reads SNHLY; CDR2 reads FYNNEI. CDR3 amino acids: CASRQGASGNTIYF. In DNA form, the CDR3 reads TGTGCCAGCAGGCAGGGGGCTTCTGGAAACACCATATATTTT.

V and J are TRBV4-2 and TRBJ1-2; D possibly corresponds to TRBD1 (6 bases). The CDR3 totals 15 residues. The germline V and J ends were trimmed by 4 bases and 7 bases, with 19 bases remaining between them. Germline CDR1 LGHNA, CDR2 YNFKEQ. CDR3 DNA sequence: TGTGCCAGCAGCCCGAAATCGGGACAAGCTGGTGGCTACACCTTC. Translated, it gives CASSPKSGQAGGYTF.

The chain combines TRBV28 with TRBJ1-1; 7 bases are a match to TRBD1. V shed 3 bases and J 1 base; nucleotides not matched to a gene: 14. CDR1 is MDHEN, CDR2 SYDVKM, per germline. The CDR3 totals 18 residues. The CDR3 sequence: CASSFSHPGQLKNTEAFF. CDR3 bases: TGTGCCAGCAGTTTCAGTCACCCGGGACAGCTCAAGAACACTGAAGCTTTCTTT.

The chain links TRBV7-2 to TRBJ2-7; tentative D call: TRBD2 (5 bases). Deletions cut 6 bases from V and 2 bases from J, with 17 bases between. Germline V gene sequence: CDR1 SGHTA, CDR2 FQGNSA. The CDR3 loop spans 15 amino acids. CDR3 nucleotides: TGTGCCAGCAGTCCGGGGTACCTTCAAACCTACGAGCAGTACTTC. This gives the protein CASSPGYLQTYEQYF.

The rearrangement joins TRBV27 to TRBJ2-2, with 13 bases lining up with TRBD2. The CDR3 runs 18 residues. CDR1 is MNHEY, CDR2 SMNVEV, per germline (reference sequence). J lost 4 bases, V lost 4 bases, and 9 bases had no gene match. The CDR3 loop reads CASSSRTSGRFGTGELFF. The CDR3 bases are TGTGCCAGCAGTTCGCGGACTAGCGGGAGATTCGGCACCGGGGAGCTGTTTTTT.

The chain uses TRBV4-1 and TRBJ2-7; TRBD1 matches 7 bases. The CDR3 sequence is 14 residues long. V lost 4 bases, J lost 0 bases, and 3 bases stayed unmatched. Per the germline V gene, CDR1 is MGHRA and CDR2 is YSYEKL. DNA of the CDR3: TGCGCCAGCAGCCCCTGGGACAGCTCCTACGAGCAGTACTTC. Amino acid sequence: CASSPWDSSYEQYF.

The rearrangement joins TRBV28 to TRBJ1-5, with TRBD1 matching 8 bases. The J segment lost 3 bases and the V segment lost 5 bases, leaving 3 bases of the junction unmatched. This CDR3 contains 14 residues. The germline gives CDR1 MDHEN, CDR2 SYDVKM. CDR3 bases: TGTGCCAGCAGTACGGACAGGGTCAATCAGCCCCAGCATTTT. This codes for CASSTDRVNQPQHF.

On this clone itself: One end of the junction varies from germline; a read error may be responsible. This chain connects TRBV5-1 to TRBJ2-2; D remains unclear. This CDR3 region has 13 residues. Germline V CDR1 and CDR2: SGHRS, YFSETQ. DNA for the CDR3: TGCGCCACCAGCCGGGCGAACACCGGGGAGCTGTTTTTT. Translating gives CATSRANTGELFF.

The rearrangement joins TRBV18 to TRBJ2-7; a weak D match, TRBD2 (5 bases). V was shortened by 4 bases and J by 2 bases, with 21 bases between the two germline ends. This CDR3 region has 17 residues. Germline V lookup: CDR1 KGHSH, CDR2 LQKENI. CDR3 DNA: TGTGCCAGCTCACATTCCTACAAGGTGCTAGCCCCCTACGAGCAGTACTTC. Translating it yields CASSHSYKVLAPYEQYF.

The chain carries TRBV29-1 and TRBJ2-1; 15 nucleotides agree with TRBD2. V was clipped by 6 bases and J by 7 bases; unmatched bases: 4. The CDR3 sequence is 14 residues long. Germline CDR1 reads SQVTM; CDR2 reads ANQGSEA. The CDR3 loop is CSVAGTSGRNEQFF. The CDR3 bases are TGCAGCGTGGCGGGGACTAGCGGGAGGAATGAGCAGTTCTTC.

This chain's CDR3 is CASSSKGTGYSFF. CDR3 coding DNA: TGTGCCAGCAGTTCCAAAGGGACAGGGTATTCTTTCTTT. J is TRBJ1-1 and V is TRBV6-6; 9 nucleotides agree with TRBD1. CDR1 and CDR2 (germline): MNHNY, SVGAGI (reference sequence). V was pared by 4 bases and J by 12 bases, with 9 bases of the junction left unmatched. This CDR3 comprises 13 residues.

A word on this clone: The same CDR3 also results from other DNA sequences found in this sample. The chain employs TRBV28 and TRBJ1-5; 7 positions match TRBD1. The length of the CDR3 is 14 residues. Germline loops: CDR1 MDHEN, CDR2 SYDVKM. The J segment lost 6 bases and the V segment lost 2 bases, leaving 4 bases of the junction unmatched. CDR3 amino acids: CASSLRTGTQPQHF. CDR3 DNA: TGTGCCAGCAGTTTAAGGACAGGCACTCAGCCCCAGCATTTT.

The chain has TRBV5-1 and TRBJ2-7; 10 bases align to TRBD2. The CDR3 runs to 18 residues. The germline gives CDR1 SGHRS, CDR2 YFSETQ. The J segment lost 0 bases and the V segment lost 3 bases, leaving 12 bases of the junction unmatched. The CDR3 is CASSSHQFSGGTSYEQYF. The DNA of the CDR3 is TGCGCCAGCAGCTCACATCAGTTTAGCGGGGGGACCTCCTACGAGCAGTACTTC.

The chain couples TRBV28 to TRBJ2-7; TRBD1 matches at 7 bases. The CDR3 consists of 12 residues. Germline values: CDR1 MDHEN, CDR2 SYDVKM. V shed 7 bases and J 3 bases; nucleotides not matched to a gene: 3. The CDR3 sequence is CASTGQVYEQYF. CDR3 DNA: TGTGCCAGCACCGGACAGGTCTACGAGCAGTACTTC.

This clone has only a few counts. The CDR3 region has the DNA TGTGCCAGTAGTATGTCATCGGGGTGGCAGCCCCAGCATTTT. Translation: CASSMSSGWQPQHF. The chain joins TRBV19 to TRBJ1-5; D uncertain. The length of the CDR3 is 14 residues. Germline CDR1 and CDR2: LNHDA and SQIVND (reference sequence). Trimming cost V 3 bases and J 7 bases, with 13 bases left between them.

This sequence joins TRBV19 and TRBJ2-1; 10 bases line up with TRBD2. The CDR3 covers 16 residues. Trimming took 4 bases from V and 2 from J; bases not matched to a gene: 5. CDR1 LNHDA and CDR2 SQIVND come from the germline V gene (reference sequence). As DNA, the CDR3 is TGTGCCAGTAGTAACCTAGGACTAGCGGCCTACAATGAGCAGTTCTTC. Its translation is CASSNLGLAAYNEQFF.

V gene TRBV6-6 combines with J gene TRBJ1-5; TRBD1 matches at 7 bases. Trimming took 7 bases from V and 5 from J; bases not matched to a gene: 11. Germline V gives CDR1 MNHNY, CDR2 SVGAGI (reference sequence). The length of the CDR3 is 15 residues. The CDR3 DNA follows: TGTGCCAGCACCCTCGGCGCCGGGACAGATCAGCCCCAGCATTTT. Amino acids: CASTLGAGTDQPQHF.

This clone has a handful of counts. The V call is TRBV11-2, the J call TRBJ2-1; TRBD1 is a possible D gene (5 bases). Trimming cost V 0 bases and J 2 bases, with 17 bases left between them. Germline loops: CDR1 SGHAT, CDR2 FQNNGV. This CDR3 is built from 18 residues. The CDR3 loop reads CASSLDLRTLRAYNEQFF. CDR3 coding DNA: TGTGCCAGCAGCTTAGATCTAAGGACACTTCGGGCCTACAATGAGCAGTTCTTC.